A selection of T cell receptor beta chains follows, all from one sample in a study of blood T cells in healthy people across ages. TCRdb fed the 5' RACE reads into MiXCR, producing one record per CDR3 protein. This sample yields about 700,000 distinct CDR3 sequences, of which approximately 30% are seen a single time; approximately 15% belongs to the top ten. The sample was blood. Receptors originate from an elderly woman in good health. Both conserved end residues are part of each CDR3. The D gene is left open where the match is weak. A clone size is listed for some rows: how often the clone was seen (once, few, many), or a class if it is expanded.

abundance | j_gene | d_gene | v_gene | CDR3nt | CDR3aa
many | TRBJ2-7 | . | TRBV4-3 | TGCGCCAGCAGCCCCAGCAGGGATTACGAGCAGTACTTC | CASSPSRDYEQYF
. | TRBJ2-1 | TRBD2 | TRBV11-2 | TGCGCCAGCAGCCAAGATCCGGCTAGCGGGGTCAATGAGCAGTTCTTC | CASSQDPASGVNEQFF
many | TRBJ1-1 | . | TRBV12-3/TRBV12-4 | TGTGCCAGCAGTTTAGCGCGGGGCTTTGAAGCTTTCTTT | CASSLARGFEAFF
few | TRBJ1-2 | . | TRBV27 | TGTGCCAGCAGTTTATCGAGATCGGGACTGATTCGGGGAGGCTACACCTTC | CASSLSRSGLIRGGYTF
few | TRBJ2-1 | TRBD1 | TRBV20-1 | TGCAGTGCAATCAGGGGGACAGTTTACTACAATGAGCAGTTCTTC | CSAIRGTVYYNEQFF
. | TRBJ2-1 | . | TRBV4-3 | TGCGCCAACAGCCACCCCGGGCAGAGCTCCTACAATGAGCAGTTCTTC | CANSHPGQSSYNEQFF
few | TRBJ2-1 | . | TRBV6-5 | TGTGCCAGCAGACCAGCCTTCAGCTCCTACAATGAGCAGTTCTTC | CASRPAFSSYNEQFF
. | TRBJ2-1 | TRBD2 | TRBV29-1 | TGCAGCGTTGAAGATCTGAGGGCGACTAGCGGGGGTCGGATCTACAATGAGCAGTTCTTC | CSVEDLRATSGGRIYNEQFF
. | TRBJ2-5 | TRBD1 | TRBV9 | TGTGCCAGCAGCCCTCAGGGGGTCCATGGGCAGTACTTC | CASSPQGVHGQYF
many | TRBJ1-5 | TRBD1 | TRBV7-3 | TGTGCCAGCAGCTTAACGTTTAGCAGGGGGGAAAATAGCAATCAGCCCCAGCATTTT | CASSLTFSRGENSNQPQHF
many | TRBJ2-2 | . | TRBV7-2 | TGTGCCAGCAGCTCCAGGGTGTCCGGGGAGCTGTTTTTT | CASSSRVSGELFF
many | TRBJ2-1 | . | TRBV2 | TGTGCCAGCACCCTACAAGCGTTTGGGTCCTACAATGAGCAGTTCTTC | CASTLQAFGSYNEQFF
many | TRBJ2-3 | . | TRBV5-6 | TGTGCCAGCAGCTTGGTAACAGGGAACACAGATACGCAGTATTTT | CASSLVTGNTDTQYF
many | TRBJ2-7 | . | TRBV7-2 | TGTGCCAGCAGCGTAGGGGGGAGAGGGACCTACGAGCAGTACTTC | CASSVGGRGTYEQYF
many | TRBJ2-5 | . | TRBV7-2 | TGTGCCAGCAGCTTAGGTTCTTCTGAGACCCAGTACTTC | CASSLGSSETQYF
many | TRBJ1-5 | TRBD1 | TRBV20-1 | TGCAGTGCGAGACAGGGGGAAAGGCAGCCCCAGCATTTT | CSARQGERQPQHF
few | TRBJ2-7 | . | TRBV20-1 | TGCAGTGCAAGATGGACAGCCTCCTACGAGCAGTACTTC | CSARWTASYEQYF
many | TRBJ1-2 | . | TRBV6-5 | TGTGCCAGCAGTTACGATGGGGCAGACAGCTATGGCTACACCTTC | CASSYDGADSYGYTF
many | TRBJ1-2 | . | TRBV27 | TGTGCCAGCAGATCAATCGCGAACTATGGCTACACCTTC | CASRSIANYGYTF
many | TRBJ2-1 | . | TRBV29-1 | TGCAGCGTTGAGGGTAGGGGGAATGAGCAGTTCTTC | CSVEGRGNEQFF
few | TRBJ1-1 | . | TRBV6-1 | TGTGCCAGCAGTCTACTCTTGATGGCGGGTGAAGCTTTCTTT | CASSLLLMAGEAFF
many | TRBJ1-1 | TRBD1 | TRBV29-1 | TGCAGCACATACAGGGGGCCGGACACTGAAGCTTTCTTT | CSTYRGPDTEAFF
. | TRBJ1-1 | . | TRBV30 | TGTGCCTGGAGTGTACACTCCAGGTGGGCTTTCTTT | CAWSVHSRWAFF
. | TRBJ2-2 | TRBD1 | TRBV5-1 | TGCGCCAGCAGCTTGGCTGGGACAGGTATCACCGGGGAGCTGTTTTTT | CASSLAGTGITGELFF
. | TRBJ1-5 | . | TRBV6-6 | TGTGCCAGCAGCCAGCAACAGGGACATCAGCCCCAGCATTTT | CASSQQQGHQPQHF
many | TRBJ2-6 | . | TRBV10-1 | TGCGCCAGCAGTGAGTTGTGGCAGGTGAGCTCTGGGGCCAACGTCCTGACTTTC | CASSELWQVSSGANVLTF
. | TRBJ1-2 | . | TRBV4-3 | TGCGCCAGCAGCGAAGACAGATTTAACTATGGCTACACCTTC | CASSEDRFNYGYTF
many | TRBJ1-2 | . | TRBV5-1 | TGCGCCAGCAGCTTGGACCGGTCTCCAACTGCTGGCTACACCTTC | CASSLDRSPTAGYTF
. | TRBJ2-5 | . | TRBV20-1 | TGCAGTGCTAGAGATCAGGGGGGTCGAGAGATAGAGACCCAGTACTTC | CSARDQGGREIETQYF
few | TRBJ1-1 | TRBD1 | TRBV3-1 | TGTGCCAGCAGCCAAGAGGGACAGAAAGCTTTCTTT | CASSQEGQKAFF
many | TRBJ1-1 | TRBD1 | TRBV7-2 | TGTGCCAGCAGCTTTCAGGGGGCCAGCACTGAAGCTTTCTTT | CASSFQGASTEAFF
. | TRBJ1-2 | TRBD1 | TRBV7-2 | TGTGCCAGCAGCTCACAGGGGGCTAATGGCTACACCTTC | CASSSQGANGYTF
many | TRBJ2-7 | TRBD1 | TRBV20-1 | TGCAGTGCTAGAGATCACTGGGGGACAGGGGGTACCTACGAGCAGTACTTC | CSARDHWGTGGTYEQYF
medium-sized | TRBJ2-3 | TRBD2 | TRBV20-1 | TGCAGTGCTAGTCCCAGCGGGGGGTCCCTAAGCACAGATACGCAGTATTTT | CSASPSGGSLSTDTQYF
. | TRBJ1-2 | TRBD1 | TRBV11-2 | TGTGCCAGCAGCTCTGGGACAGGGGGCTTTGGCTACACCTTC | CASSSGTGGFGYTF
. | TRBJ1-1 | . | TRBV5-1 | TGCGCCAGCAGCTTCTTATCGGACTTACCTGGGGACACTGAAGCTTTCTTT | CASSFLSDLPGDTEAFF
. | TRBJ2-7 | . | TRBV24-1 | TGTGCCACCAGTGAGGCAGGCTGCGAGCAGTACTTC | CATSEAGCEQYF
many | TRBJ1-2 | TRBD1 | TRBV7-9 | TGTGCCAGCAGCTTAGATCTCGAGGGGGCCTATGGCTACACCTTC | CASSLDLEGAYGYTF
many | TRBJ2-5 | . | TRBV27 | TGTGCCACCATGGCGTGGGGCCAAGAGACCCAGTACTTC | CATMAWGQETQYF
once | TRBJ2-5 | TRBD1 | TRBV24-1 | TGTGCCACCAGTGACCCGGGGACAGGGGAAGAGACCCAGTACTTC | CATSDPGTGEETQYF
few | TRBJ1-2 | . | TRBV11-2 | TGTGCCAGCAGCCTAAACCTACGGACGGGCCCGGATGGCTACACCTTC | CASSLNLRTGPDGYTF
few | TRBJ2-3 | TRBD2 | TRBV6-4 | TGTGCCAGCAGTGACGGCGGGGGGGCCACAGATACGCAGTATTTT | CASSDGGGATDTQYF
few | TRBJ2-1 | . | TRBV11-3 | TGTGCCAGCAGCCCGGAGGGGGGCTCAACTTACAATGAGCAGTTCTTC | CASSPEGGSTYNEQFF
. | TRBJ1-5 | TRBD1 | TRBV15 | TGTGCCACCAGCATGCTGGACAGGAACAATCAGCCCCAGCATTTT | CATSMLDRNNQPQHF
many | TRBJ1-2 | TRBD1 | TRBV30 | TGTGCCTGGGGACAGGGCAACTATGGCTACACCTTC | CAWGQGNYGYTF
. | TRBJ2-2 | TRBD2 | TRBV7-2 | TGTGCCAGCAGCCCCTCCGCGGGGGGCCGAGGCGGGGAGCTGTTTTTT | CASSPSAGGRGGELFF
. | TRBJ2-3 | . | TRBV29-1 | TGCAGCGTGGGGGTGAGCACAGATACGCAGTATTTT | CSVGVSTDTQYF
many | TRBJ2-5 | . | TRBV3-1 | TGTGCCAGCAGCCACGGGGAGACCCAGTACTTC | CASSHGETQYF
many | TRBJ1-2 | TRBD1 | TRBV29-1 | TGCAGCGTTGGGGGTTCGACAGGGGGAATCGGCTACACCTTC | CSVGGSTGGIGYTF
many | TRBJ2-5 | . | TRBV10-3 | TGTGCCATCAGTGTGGGGGCCTACCAAGAGACCCAGTACTTC | CAISVGAYQETQYF